This T cell receptor (beta chain) was sequenced during a study of shared clonotypes between healthy human individuals (dated by TCRdb to about 2020). Turning to the overall study: Two women and a few men aged 18 to 49 years were included in the cohort. To estimate repertoire size and how much clonotype sharing occurs between individuals, the study deeply sequenced the blood TCR repertoires of roughly 5 healthy adults. Per donor, three plates each were used for CD4 naive and CD4 memory, two for CD8 naive, and one for CD8 memory. To increase sequencing depth and limit assay-specific biases, TCR repertoire library preparation and sequencing were carried out by different laboratories using diverse techniques. Between about 0.9 and 8.9 billion PBMCs per donor were obtained by leukapheresis.

Study-level results and caveats: Pairwise subsampling led to the expectation that sequencing depth would affect the degree of clonotype sharing among donors. Even with the large sequencing depth, rarefaction of the sorted-subset datasets indicated that sequencing was incomplete. Estimated clonotype richness was generally larger for naive than for memory subsets. Across a few donors, around 5% of naive CD4, more than 3% of naive CD8, about 2% of memory CD4, and about 0.44% of memory CD8 clonotypes were shared. Only blood was sampled, and tissue TCR repertoires likely differ from those in blood. Compared with non-shared clonotypes, clonotypes shared by all four sorted-subset donors had higher generation probabilities. Because the study included a small number of donors, the genetic and exposure-history diversity represented was limited.

Trimmed from V: 4 bases; trimmed from J: 5 bases; junction bases lacking a gene match: 5. From a lookup of the germline V gene, CDR1 and CDR2 are SGDLS and YYNGEE. The CDR3, from cysteine to phenylalanine, totals 15 residues. Only the CDR3 portion is preserved as DNA: 45 bases, with reading frame beginning at the first base. CD8 naive samples were obtained by positive selection for CCR7 among CD45RO-negative cells, yielding a CD45RA+CCR7+ population from which TemRA cells were excluded. Healthy HIV-negative adults with no recently reported acute infections or vaccinations were included as donors. All donors were Caucasian adults living in Nashville, Tennessee, USA. Blood was obtained by leukapheresis, after which PBMCs were separated by Ficoll-Histopaque density gradient centrifugation and cryopreserved in liquid nitrogen vapor phase. Analytical flow cytometry was used to check the purity and quantity of each magnetically sorted T cell population. Each sorted fraction had its genomic DNA isolated and then quantified by UV absorbance on a Nanodrop 2000c.

On this clone: The antigen this receptor binds is unknown. No qualities accompany the bases; no much larger clone lies one base away.

TCR CDR3 regions were amplified from genomic DNA by multiplex PCR using the deep immunoSEQ assay. Extracted genomic DNA from each cell subset was spread evenly across all wells of several immunoSEQ 96-well plates, with each plate serving as a replicate. For sorted subsets, 200 to 250 ng genomic DNA, equal to tens of thousands of T cell genomes, was loaded into each replicate PCR. The purified libraries were quantified using a Qubit 3.0 fluorometer, sized with a Bioanalyzer 2100, and then quantified again using the KAPA Library Quantification kit. Each immunoSEQ 96-well plate was sequenced on its own single-read 150-cycle Illumina NextSeq 550 flow cell. In the original analysis: Because only junctional sequences without quality scores were contained in the immunoSEQ output, filtering matching that applied to full-length reads could not be performed. Sequences were annotated with PyIR, a Python wrapper for IgBLAST v1.9, using IMGT germline references to assign V/J genes and CDR3. Reads with weak V/J assignments (E-value above 1e-6), missing CDR3, stop codons, out-of-frame junctions, or ambiguous translated residues were removed. V3J clonotypes were defined as sequences sharing the same inferred V gene, J gene, and CDR3 amino acid sequence. To compute the percentage overlap between repertoires, the number of shared unique clonotypes was divided by the size of the smaller repertoire. Repertoire richness was assessed with RTK rarefaction, the Chao1 estimator, and Recon v2.1 estimates of unobserved clonotypes. OLGA was used to compute generation probabilities for all TCRbeta clonotypes that the gDNA method yielded from a handful of donors. Not all clones reach the TCRdb copy of this immuneACCESS table, which keeps in-frame sequences only. Checked studies attribute under half of the gap to unresolved V genes and leave the rest unexplained. The V and J calls and the clone size are those of that table, but D and trimming were determined from the DNA. This sample has 1.5 million to 2.5 million clones in its table, and about 94% of those were observed once. The ten largest clones add up to roughly 1.2% of the sample.

The chain links TRBV9 with TRBJ1-6; the central 8 bases match TRBD1. This clonotype originated in a young man in good health. The material sequenced was naive CD8+ T cells sorted from blood. What this sample's cell subset or site label stands for: CD45RA+CCR7+. The CDR3 reads CASSPPGQDNSPLHF. The bases are TGTGCCAGCAGCCCTCCGGGACAGGATAATTCACCCCTCCACTTT.